Detailed here is one TCR beta chain. Its antigen is still unknown. The sorter processed each CD8+ T cell subset in triplicate at 250,000 to 300,000 cells apiece. CDR1 is SEHNR, CDR2 FQNEAQ, per germline (reference sequence). The CDR3 is 16 amino acids. 5' RACE that incorporated UMI labels was used to prepare the TRB cDNA libraries. No DNA is given; TCRdb re-called the 5' RACE reads and lists each CDR3 protein once. The specimen's table records roughly 130,000 distinct CDR3 sequences. These data come from a study of CXCR3-negative and CXCR3-positive naive CD8 T cells. Study overall: For each library, about 1.5 +/- 0.3 million TRB reads were obtained, around 140 million in total.

Notes on the study in general: More hydrophobic TRB CDR3s occurred in CXCR3-positive than in CXCR3-negative naive cells. Partial loss of CXCR3 expression followed cryopreservation; most assays used fresh PBMCs.

This rearrangement joins TRBV7-9 to TRBJ1-2; checking the TCRdb D call of TRBD1 is not possible without DNA. This TCR was recovered from a human donor in good health. Some clones in this sample may be carry-over from other donors' samples. The sequencing sample was made of naive CXCR3+ CD8+ T cells from blood. Subset: CD45RO-CCR7+CD27+CD95- naive CD8+ T cells expressing CXCR3 (TNR3+). CDR3 protein: CASSLEGQEAGGGYTF. Full variable domain (missing parts from reference TRBV7-9 and TRBJ1-2): DTGVSQNPRHKITKRGQNVTFRCDPISEHNRLYWYRQTLGQGPEFLTYFQNEAQLEKSRLLSDRFSAERPKGSFSTLEIQRTEQGDSAMYLCASSLEGQEAGGGYTFGSGTRLTVV.